These 22 T cell receptor beta chains were sequenced from one sample in a study of T-cell memory formation after mild COVID-19. TCRdb itself ran the 5' RACE reads through MiXCR, one entry per CDR3 protein. The table lists 110,000 to 150,000 distinct CDR3 sequences, about 23% of them singletons, with approximately 24% in the top ten. The sequenced sample consisted of PBMCs or a T cell subset sorted from them (not recorded which). The source of these receptors is an adult woman who had mild COVID-19 (a few samples of this study predate the infection). Cell type and time point are not known.

This clonotype was seen only once. The chain uses TRBV7-9 and TRBJ1-1, with a weak D call TRBD1 (6 bases). The CDR3 has 15 residues. V lost 2 bases to trimming and J lost 1 base, with 11 bases between them. Per germline, CDR1 SEHNR and CDR2 FQNEAQ (reference sequence). The CDR3 spells CASSLLGAGNTEAFF. Written as DNA, the CDR3 is TGTGCCAGCAGCTTATTGGGGGCGGGGAACACTGAAGCTTTCTTT.

This chain connects TRBV12-3 or TRBV12-4 to TRBJ2-1, with TRBD1 matching 7 bases. The J segment lost 9 bases and the V segment lost 3 bases, leaving 5 bases of the junction unmatched. The CDR3 loop spans 13 amino acids. DNA for the CDR3: TGTGCCAGCAGTTTGCATACAGGGGTTGAGCAGTTCTTC. Amino acid sequence: CASSLHTGVEQFF.

This chain uses TRBV4-1 with TRBJ1-2, with 9 nucleotides matching TRBD1. The germline V gene encodes CDR1 MGHRA and CDR2 YSYEKL. The J segment lost 4 bases and the V segment lost 1 base, leaving 4 bases of the junction unmatched. This CDR3 region has 15 residues. The CDR3 sequence is CASSQGQGGPYGYTF. As DNA, the CDR3 is TGCGCCAGCAGCCAAGGACAGGGGGGACCCTATGGCTACACCTTC.

This clonotype was counted between two and nine times. J is TRBJ2-7 and V is TRBV15; the D is unclear. Deletions cut 0 bases from V and 5 bases from J, with 11 bases between. CDR3 length equals 14 residues. Germline V gene data show CDR1 as LNHNV and CDR2 as YYDKDF (reference sequence). The CDR3 DNA reads as TGTGCCACCAGCAGAGATTCGGGCCAACACGAGCAGTACTTC. Its translation is CATSRDSGQHEQYF.

This clonotype was recorded a few times. The CDR3 loop is CASSFGGLNTEAFF. CDR3 sequence (DNA): TGTGCCAGCAGCTTTGGGGGGCTGAACACTGAAGCTTTCTTT. This rearrangement joins TRBV7-6 to TRBJ1-1; D is perhaps TRBD1 (6 bases). Trimming took off 3 bases at V and 0 bases at J, with 8 bases between the two ends. The CDR3 consists of 14 residues. Per the germline V gene, CDR1 is SGHVS and CDR2 is FNYEAQ.

V usage is TRBV12-3 or TRBV12-4 and J usage is TRBJ2-2; D might be TRBD2 (5 bases). Trimming removed 2 bases from V and 4 bases from J, with 17 bases in between. There are 17 residues in the CDR3. The CDR3 loop is CASSLFGSRSGTGELFF. The DNA for the CDR3 is TGTGCCAGCAGTTTATTTGGGAGTAGGAGTGGCACCGGGGAGCTGTTTTTT.

This clonotype was detected only a few times. The chain couples TRBV24-1 to TRBJ2-1, with TRBD1 as a possible D gene (6 bases). Germline lookup yields CDR1 KGHDR and CDR2 SFDVKD. The CDR3 has 16 amino acids. Trimming took off 1 base at V and 5 bases at J, with 14 bases between the two ends. CDR3 amino acids: CATSDFGRGSDNEQFF. The DNA of the CDR3 is TGTGCCACCAGTGATTTTGGCAGGGGATCAGACAATGAGCAGTTCTTC.

CDR3: CSAVRGDANTGELFF. The CDR3 nucleotides read TGCAGCGCAGTACGGGGGGACGCGAACACCGGGGAGCTGTTTTTT. This chain links TRBV29-1 with TRBJ2-2, with 7 bases lining up with TRBD2. The CDR3 extends over 15 amino acids. Germline V gives CDR1 SQVTM, CDR2 ANQGSEA. J gave up 0 bases and V 7 bases, and 8 bases lay outside the gene matches.

This rearrangement joins TRBV15 to TRBJ2-1, with a weak D call TRBD2 (5 bases). The CDR3 sequence is 17 residues long. Trimming took off 5 bases at V and 0 bases at J, with 17 bases between the two ends. Per the germline V gene, CDR1 is LNHNV and CDR2 is YYDKDF (reference sequence). CDR3 DNA: TGTGCCACCAGCCCCCGACGGACTCCTAGCTCCTACAATGAGCAGTTCTTC. This translates into CATSPRRTPSSYNEQFF. Full variable domain (rest looked up from reference TRBV15 and TRBJ2-1): DAMVIQNPRYQVTQFGKPVTLSCSQTLNHNVMYWYQQKSSQAPKLLFHYYDKDFNNEADTPDNFQSRRPNTSFCFLDIRSPGLGDTAMYLCATSPRRTPSSYNEQFFGPGTRLTVL.

This clonotype was recorded a few times. J is TRBJ2-1 and V is TRBV7-9; D remains ambiguous. V dropped 6 bases and J dropped 11 bases, with 11 bases sitting between them. Per germline, CDR1 SEHNR and CDR2 FQNEAQ (reference sequence). The CDR3 has 11 amino acids. The CDR3 here is CASSETLQQFF. The DNA of the CDR3 is TGTGCCAGCAGTGAGACTCTTCAGCAGTTCTTC.

This chain links TRBV19 with TRBJ1-1; tentatively, D is TRBD1 (6 bases). The V gene's germline CDR1 is LNHDA and CDR2 SQIVND (reference sequence). V was clipped by 10 bases and J by 1 base, with 10 bases between them. The CDR3 spans 12 residues. The CDR3 region is CATTTGNTEAFF. The CDR3 region has the DNA TGTGCCACCACGACAGGGAACACTGAAGCTTTCTTT.

The rearrangement joins TRBV7-9 to TRBJ2-7; 7 positions agree with TRBD1. J was trimmed by 0 bases and V by 7 bases; bases with no gene match: 3. The CDR3 runs to 13 residues. Germline CDR1 reads SEHNR; CDR2 reads FQNEAQ (reference sequence). In DNA form, the CDR3 reads TGTGCCAGCACCGGACAGGCCTCCTACGAGCAGTACTTC. Protein product: CASTGQASYEQYF.

This clonotype has more than one count but fewer than ten. The chain carries TRBV5-1 and TRBJ2-2; 9 bases align to TRBD1. With V trimmed by 5 bases and J by 1 base, 6 bases remained unmatched. In germline, CDR1 is SGHRS, CDR2 YFSETQ. The CDR3 has 16 amino acids. DNA for the CDR3: TGCGCCAGCAGAGCAGGGGACAGGGAGAACACCGGGGAGCTGTTTTTT. Its protein product is CASRAGDRENTGELFF.

This clonotype was counted between two and nine times. The chain joins TRBV4-1 to TRBJ2-1, with D perhaps assigned TRBD1 or TRBD2 (5 bases each). Per germline, CDR1 MGHRA and CDR2 YSYEKL. Trimming removed 0 bases from V and 3 bases from J, with 15 bases in between. This CDR3 is 17 amino acids long. The CDR3 spells CASSQDGSGPLYNEQFF. The CDR3 coding sequence is TGCGCCAGCAGCCAAGATGGGTCGGGGCCTCTCTACAATGAGCAGTTCTTC.

This clonotype was counted only a few times. The chain links TRBV7-9 to TRBJ2-3; D perhaps matches TRBD2 (5 bases). The CDR3 covers 17 residues. The germline V gene encodes CDR1 SEHNR and CDR2 FQNEAQ (reference sequence). The V and J ends lost 1 base and 2 bases respectively, with 16 bases between them. As DNA, the CDR3 is TGTGCCAGCAGCTTAGGGAGGCCCCAGACGGACACAGATACGCAGTATTTT. Translating it yields CASSLGRPQTDTDTQYF. Supplemented by reference TRBV7-9 and TRBJ2-3, the full variable domain reads DTGVSQNPRHKITKRGQNVTFRCDPISEHNRLYWYRQTLGQGPEFLTYFQNEAQLEKSRLLSDRFSAERPKGSFSTLEIQRTEQGDSAMYLCASSLGRPQTDTDTQYFGPGTRLTVL.

The rearrangement joins TRBV29-1 to TRBJ2-7; D perhaps matches TRBD2 (6 bases). The V and J ends lost 6 bases and 6 bases respectively, with 15 bases between them. The CDR3 extends over 12 amino acids. Germline V gives CDR1 SQVTM, CDR2 ANQGSEA. CDR3 sequence: CSVGVFGGEQYF. CDR3 DNA: TGCAGCGTGGGGGTATTCGGGGGCGAGCAGTACTTC.

To note about this clonotype: At one of its ends the junction is not consistent with the germline gene, which may arise from a read error. The genes are TRBV6-5 and TRBJ2-2; no firm D call. The germline CDR1 and CDR2 sequences are MNHEY and SVGAGI. The CDR3 contains 16 residues. The CDR3 sequence is CASSDSQLLITGELFF. For the CDR3, the DNA is TGTGCCAGCAGTGACTCGCAACTTCTCATCACCGGGGAGCTGTTTTTT.

V gene TRBV6-1 combines with J gene TRBJ1-6; D gene ambiguous. Trimming took off 3 bases at V and 7 bases at J, with 7 bases between the two ends. The germline V gene encodes CDR1 MNHNS and CDR2 SASEGT. The CDR3 loop spans 13 amino acids. The CDR3 nucleotides are TGTGCCAGCAGTGATATCGAGAATTCACCCCTCCACTTT. Protein sequence: CASSDIENSPLHF.

The CDR3 nucleotides read TGCAGTGCTAGGGGCCCCATGAACACTGAAGCTTTCTTT. Translated, it gives CSARGPMNTEAFF. The chain uses TRBV20-1 and TRBJ1-1; D is ambiguous. Trimming took 3 bases from V and 0 from J, leaving 8 bases between them. From germline, CDR1 is DFQATT and CDR2 SNEGSKA (reference sequence). The CDR3 spans 13 residues.

In its sample, this clonotype was seen a few times. This chain connects TRBV28 to TRBJ2-3; TRBD2 agrees at 11 bases. This CDR3 contains 16 residues. The junction had 6 bases not matched to a gene; V was cut back by 5 bases and J by 2 bases. The germline gives CDR1 MDHEN, CDR2 SYDVKM. The CDR3 DNA sequence: TGTGCCAGCAGTCAACCGACTAGCGGGGACACAGATACGCAGTATTTT. The encoded protein is CASSQPTSGDTDTQYF. The complete variable domain, with remaining parts taken from reference TRBV28 and TRBJ2-3, reads DVKVTQSSRYLVKRTGEKVFLECVQDMDHENMFWYRQDPGLGLRLIYFSYDVKMKEKGDIPEGYSVSREKKERFSLILESASTNQTSMYLCASSQPTSGDTDTQYFGPGTRLTVL.

This clonotype was seen only a few times. The V gene is TRBV14, the J gene TRBJ1-1, with TRBD1 as a possible D gene (5 bases). Trimming cost V 4 bases and J 5 bases, with 17 bases left between them. Germline values: CDR1 SGHDN, CDR2 FVKESK. The CDR3 is 15 residues long. The CDR3 sequence is CASSPLAGWRTEAFF. As DNA, the CDR3 is TGTGCCAGCAGCCCCTTGGCAGGGTGGCGGACTGAAGCTTTCTTT.

This chain links TRBV27 with TRBJ1-1, with a possible D match to TRBD1 (6 bases). The CDR3 extends over 18 amino acids. Trimming shortened V by 5 bases and J by 0 bases, and 22 bases separated the two germline ends. Per germline, CDR1 MNHEY and CDR2 SMNVEV (reference sequence). In nucleotides, the CDR3 is TGTGCCAGCAGTATCTCTGCTTGGACAGCCTTGATGAACACTGAAGCTTTCTTT. This codes for CASSISAWTALMNTEAFF.